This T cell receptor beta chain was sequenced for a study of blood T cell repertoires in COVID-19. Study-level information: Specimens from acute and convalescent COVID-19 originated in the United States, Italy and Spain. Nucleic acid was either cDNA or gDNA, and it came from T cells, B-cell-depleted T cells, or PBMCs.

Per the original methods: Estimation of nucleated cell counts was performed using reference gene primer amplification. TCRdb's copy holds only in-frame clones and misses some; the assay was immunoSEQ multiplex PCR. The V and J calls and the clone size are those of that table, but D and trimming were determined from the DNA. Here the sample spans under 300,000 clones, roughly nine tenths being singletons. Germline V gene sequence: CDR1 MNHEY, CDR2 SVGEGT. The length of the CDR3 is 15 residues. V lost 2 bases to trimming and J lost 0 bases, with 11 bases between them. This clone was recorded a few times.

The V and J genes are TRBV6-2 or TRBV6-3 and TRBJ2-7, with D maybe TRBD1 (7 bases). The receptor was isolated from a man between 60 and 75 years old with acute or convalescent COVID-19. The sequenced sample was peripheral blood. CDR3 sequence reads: CASSYRRDSSYEQYF. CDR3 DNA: TGTGCCAGCAGTTACAGGCGGGACAGCTCCTACGAGCAGTACTTC.